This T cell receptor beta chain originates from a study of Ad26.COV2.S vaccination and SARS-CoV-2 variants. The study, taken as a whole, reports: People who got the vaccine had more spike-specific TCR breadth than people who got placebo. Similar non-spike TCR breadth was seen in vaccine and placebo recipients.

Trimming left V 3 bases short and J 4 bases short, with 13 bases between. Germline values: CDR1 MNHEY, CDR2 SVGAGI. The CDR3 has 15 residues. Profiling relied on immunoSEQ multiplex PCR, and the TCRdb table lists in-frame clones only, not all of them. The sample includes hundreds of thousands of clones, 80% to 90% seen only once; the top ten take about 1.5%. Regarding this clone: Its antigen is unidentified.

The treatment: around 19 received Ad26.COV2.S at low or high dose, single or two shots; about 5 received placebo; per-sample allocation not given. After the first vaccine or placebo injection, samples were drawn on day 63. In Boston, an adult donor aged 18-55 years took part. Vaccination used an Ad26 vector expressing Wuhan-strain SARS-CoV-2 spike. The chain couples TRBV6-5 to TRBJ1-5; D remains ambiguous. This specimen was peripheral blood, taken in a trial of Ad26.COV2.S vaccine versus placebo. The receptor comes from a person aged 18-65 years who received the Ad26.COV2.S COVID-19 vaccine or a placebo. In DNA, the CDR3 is TGTGCCAGCAGTTATAAAGGGTTCGGAAATCAGCCCCAGCATTTT. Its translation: CASSYKGFGNQPQHF.